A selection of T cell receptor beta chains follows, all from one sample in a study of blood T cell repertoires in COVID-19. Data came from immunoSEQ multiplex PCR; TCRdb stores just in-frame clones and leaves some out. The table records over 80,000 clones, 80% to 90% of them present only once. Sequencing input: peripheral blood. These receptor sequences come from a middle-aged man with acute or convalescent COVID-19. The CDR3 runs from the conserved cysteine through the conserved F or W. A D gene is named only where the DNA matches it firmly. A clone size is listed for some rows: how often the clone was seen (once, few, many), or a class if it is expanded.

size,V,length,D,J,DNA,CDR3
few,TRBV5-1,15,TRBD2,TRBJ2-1,TGCGCCAGCCGGAATGGCGGGGGGCCCTACAATGAGCAGTTCTTC,CASRNGGGPYNEQFF
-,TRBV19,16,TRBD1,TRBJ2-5,TGTGCCAGTAGTATTCCTGGCGACAGGGGGCGAGAGACCCAGTACTTC,CASSIPGDRGRETQYF
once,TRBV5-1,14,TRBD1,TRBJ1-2,TGCGCCAGCAGCTTGAGGGACAGGGCGAATGGCTACACCTTC,CASSLRDRANGYTF
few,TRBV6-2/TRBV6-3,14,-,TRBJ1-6,TGTGCCAGCAGTCCGGGAGCTCTCAATTCACCCCTCCACTTT,CASSPGALNSPLHF
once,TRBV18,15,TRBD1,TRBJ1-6,TGTGCCAGCTCGCGGGACAGGGACCATAATTCACCCCTCCACTTT,CASSRDRDHNSPLHF
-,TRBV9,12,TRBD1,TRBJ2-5,TGTGCCAAGCACAGGGGGCATGAGACCCAGTACTTC,CAKHRGHETQYF
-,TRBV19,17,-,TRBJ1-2,TGTGCCAGTAGTATCGCCGGGTTAAGGGCCAGGGAGGATGGCTACACCTTC,CASSIAGLRAREDGYTF
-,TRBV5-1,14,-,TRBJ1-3,TGCGCCAGCAGCCTCGACAACTCTGGAAACACCATATATTTT,CASSLDNSGNTIYF
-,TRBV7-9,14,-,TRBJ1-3,TGTGCCAGCAGCTTAGCAGGGGTTGGAAACACCATATATTTT,CASSLAGVGNTIYF
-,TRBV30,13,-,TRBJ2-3,TGTGCCTGGAGCGGGGACTGGACAGATACGCAGTATTTT,CAWSGDWTDTQYF
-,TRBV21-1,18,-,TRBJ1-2,TGTGCCAGCAGCCCCGGAGGGGACAGGGAGTATTACCCGTATGGCTACACCTTC,CASSPGGDREYYPYGYTF
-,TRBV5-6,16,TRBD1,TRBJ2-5,TGTGCCAGCAGATCTATCGGGACAGGGGGGCGTGAGACCCAGTACTTC,CASRSIGTGGRETQYF
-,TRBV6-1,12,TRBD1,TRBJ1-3,TGTGCCAGCAGTGAACAGGGGGACACCATATATTTT,CASSEQGDTIYF
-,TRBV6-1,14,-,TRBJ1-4,TGTGCCAGCAGTGAATTGAGGTCCCACGGAAAACTGTTTTTT,CASSELRSHGKLFF
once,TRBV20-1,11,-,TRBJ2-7,TGCAGTGCCCGGTTGATAAACGAGCAGTACTTC,CSARLINEQYF
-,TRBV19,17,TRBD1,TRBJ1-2,TGTGCCAGTAGTATAGGGGGACAGGGGGATGGTAGAGATGGCTACACCTTC,CASSIGGQGDGRDGYTF
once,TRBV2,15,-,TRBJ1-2,TGTGCCAGCTCCCTAAAGGGGCAGGGGAACTATGGCTACACCTTC,CASSLKGQGNYGYTF
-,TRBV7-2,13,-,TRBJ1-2,TGTGCCAGCAGCTTAGACAGGGTGGGTGGCTACACCTTC,CASSLDRVGGYTF
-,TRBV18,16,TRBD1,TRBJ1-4,TGTGCCAGCTCAACACCCCCGGGACAGGGGGCTGAAAAACTGTTTTTT,CASSTPPGQGAEKLFF
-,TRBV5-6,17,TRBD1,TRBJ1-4,TGTGCCAGCAGCTTGGGGGTAGGGGGCGTCGGTAATGAAAAACTGTTTTTT,CASSLGVGGVGNEKLFF
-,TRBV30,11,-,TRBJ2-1,TGTGCCTGGAGTGGTTCGGATGAGCAGTTCTTC,CAWSGSDEQFF
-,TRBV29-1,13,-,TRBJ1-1,TGCAGCGTTGATTATCTGGGCAACACTGAAGCTTTCTTT,CSVDYLGNTEAFF
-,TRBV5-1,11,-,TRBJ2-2,TGCGCCTCCGAGATGACCGGGGAGCTGTTCTTT,CASEMTGELFF
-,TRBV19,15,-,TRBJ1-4,TGTGCCAGTAGTATCACCCGGGAGAGTTATGAAAAACTGTTTTTT,CASSITRESYEKLFF
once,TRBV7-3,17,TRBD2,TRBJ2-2,TGTGCCAGCAGCCCCCACCCTAGCGGGGGCAACACCGGGGAGCTGTTTTTT,CASSPHPSGGNTGELFF